Following are 8 T cell receptor beta chains from one sample sequenced in a study of T-cell memory formation after mild COVID-19. MiXCR was run by TCRdb on the 5' RACE reads, yielding one entry per CDR3 protein. The sample yields nearly 200,000 distinct CDR3 sequences, around 19% seen once. Material for sequencing was PBMCs or a T cell subset sorted from them (not recorded which). These receptors all stem from an adult woman who had mild COVID-19 (a few samples of this study predate the infection). Cell type and time point are not known.

The rearrangement links TRBV20-1 to TRBJ2-7; D is unclear. Per the germline V gene, CDR1 is DFQATT and CDR2 is SNEGSKA (reference sequence). CDR3 length equals 12 residues. V lost 5 bases, J lost 3 bases, and 11 bases lay in between. The CDR3 DNA reads TGCAGTGCTCCGGAGTTGGGCTACGAGCAGTACTTC. Translation: CSAPELGYEQYF.

The J gene is TRBJ1-2, the V gene TRBV7-6, with 7 positions matching TRBD1. The CDR3 length is 13 residues. CDR1 SGHVS and CDR2 FNYEAQ come from the germline V gene. The junction had 6 bases not matched to a gene; V was cut back by 7 bases and J by 4 bases. In DNA form, the CDR3 reads TGTGCCAGCAACAACAGGGGAGCCTATGGCTACACCTTC. Protein product: CASNNRGAYGYTF.

This clonotype was observed many times. The CDR3 protein is CASSPAWVYEQYF. DNA of the CDR3: TGCGCCAGCAGCCCGGCCTGGGTGTACGAGCAGTACTTC. This sequence joins TRBV5-1 and TRBJ2-7; D call uncertain. This CDR3 comprises 13 residues. V was pared by 4 bases and J by 4 bases, with 12 bases between. CDR1 is SGHRS and CDR2 is YFSETQ in the germline V gene.

The J gene is TRBJ1-1, the V gene TRBV3-1; no firm D call. The CDR3 sequence is 12 residues long. Germline values: CDR1 LGHDT, CDR2 YNNKEL (reference sequence). The V and J ends lost 3 bases and 6 bases respectively, with 8 bases between them. CDR3 in amino acids: CASSHSNAEAFF. In DNA form, the CDR3 reads TGTGCCAGCAGCCATAGCAACGCTGAAGCTTTCTTT.

The V gene is TRBV9, the J gene TRBJ1-2, with 8 bases matching TRBD1. There are 15 residues in the CDR3. In germline, CDR1 is SGDLS, CDR2 YYNGEE. V dropped 3 bases and J dropped 0; count of bases not matched to a gene: 4. The CDR3 loop reads CASSATTGANYGYTF. The CDR3 DNA sequence: TGTGCCAGCAGCGCGACGACAGGGGCTAACTATGGCTACACCTTC.

The rearrangement uses TRBV2 and TRBJ1-2; possibly TRBD1 for D (5 bases). The germline gives CDR1 SNHLY, CDR2 FYNNEI. V dropped 4 bases and J dropped 4 bases, with 13 bases sitting between them. This CDR3 has 14 amino acids. As DNA, the CDR3 is TGTGCCAGCAGTGTCCCGGGGGTGACCTATGGCTACACCTTC. Translated, it gives CASSVPGVTYGYTF.

The gene calls are TRBV6-2 or TRBV6-3 and TRBJ2-1, with TRBD2 identical over 11 bases. The trim removed 3 bases at V and 7 bases at J, leaving 5 bases unmatched. Germline V gives CDR1 MNHEY, CDR2 SVGEGT. The CDR3 contains 15 residues. This CDR3 reads CASSYLTSGRNEQFF. The CDR3 DNA reads TGTGCCAGCAGTTATCTCACTAGCGGGAGAAATGAGCAGTTCTTC.

The chain has TRBV7-8 and TRBJ2-2; 7 bases align to TRBD2. The germline V gene has CDR1 SGHVS and CDR2 FQNEAQ. V shed 4 bases and J 0 bases; nucleotides not matched to a gene: 2. The CDR3 consists of 15 residues. The CDR3 DNA is TGTGCCAGCAGCTGGACTAGATCGAACACCGGGGAGCTGTTTTTT. Encoded protein: CASSWTRSNTGELFF.